This T cell receptor (beta chain) was observed in a study of CD8+ T cells in alopecia areata. Study-level results: Normal scalp had lower clonality than lesional scalp, with alopecia totalis/universalis lesions showing this most strongly. Scalp sequencing captures resident alphabeta T cells of normal skin too.

RNA was isolated and reverse transcribed to cDNA, the sequencing template. Assay used: immunoSEQ multiplex PCR; TCRdb lists only in-frame clones, some missing. The table has about 200,000 clones, 50% to 60% seen once. Germline loops: CDR1 GTSNPN, CDR2 SVGIG (reference sequence). The CDR3 contains 10 residues. With 7 bases removed from V and 3 bases from J, the gap between germline ends came to 5 bases. About this clone: Its target is not known.

Sequenced here: CD4+ T cells sorted from blood, sampled at week 0. This clonotype originated in a human donor with alopecia areata. The V call is TRBV30, the J call TRBJ2-3; D unclear. The CDR3 loop reads CASQTDTQYF. In DNA form, the CDR3 reads TGTGCCTCCCAGACAGATACGCAGTATTTT.